The sequence of this T cell receptor (beta chain) was determined in a study of cytomegalovirus exposure and HLA in healthy donors. Study-wide results and caveats: The authors later found most CMV-associated TCR beta chains appeared HLA-restricted. A later analysis showed HLA-associated TCR beta chains outstripping equally common others in clonal expansion.

Regarding this clone: Its antigen is unidentified.

Both 60 Vbeta primers and 13 Jbeta primers went into the PCR. This table comes from immunoSEQ multiplex PCR, and its TCRdb copy is limited to in-frame clones, with some not included. The sample has 200,000 or so clones, less than 80% seen once. The CDR3 sequence is 15 residues long. V lost 3 bases, J lost 1 base, and 12 bases lay in between. Germline V gives CDR1 MNHNS, CDR2 SASEGT. This TCR derives from a girl under 10 years old in good health and CMV-seronegative. The sample consisted of PBMCs. This chain uses TRBV6-1 with TRBJ2-5; D remains ambiguous. The CDR3 bases are TGTGCCAGCAGTGATAATTGGCAGGTCCAAGAGACCCAGTACTTC. Protein sequence: CASSDNWQVQETQYF.